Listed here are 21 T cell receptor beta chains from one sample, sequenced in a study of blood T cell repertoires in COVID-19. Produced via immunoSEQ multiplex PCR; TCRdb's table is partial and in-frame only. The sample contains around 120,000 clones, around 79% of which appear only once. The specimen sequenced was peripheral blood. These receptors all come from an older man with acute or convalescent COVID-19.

CDR3 DNA sequence: TGTGCCAGCATGGCGGGGGAGAAGGGGACAGATACGCAGTATTTT. It translates to CASMAGEKGTDTQYF. The chain combines TRBV9 with TRBJ2-3; 7 bases match TRBD2. The CDR3 is made up of 15 amino acids. V was clipped by 6 bases and J by 3 bases; unmatched bases: 10. Germline V gene data show CDR1 as SGDLS and CDR2 as YYNGEE.

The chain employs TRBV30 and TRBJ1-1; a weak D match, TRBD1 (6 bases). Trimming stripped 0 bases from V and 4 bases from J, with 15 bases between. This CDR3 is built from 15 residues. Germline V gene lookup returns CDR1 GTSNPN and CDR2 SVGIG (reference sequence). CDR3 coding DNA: TGTGCCTGGAGTGTGGGCCTACAGGGATCCACTGAAGCTTTCTTT. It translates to CAWSVGLQGSTEAFF.

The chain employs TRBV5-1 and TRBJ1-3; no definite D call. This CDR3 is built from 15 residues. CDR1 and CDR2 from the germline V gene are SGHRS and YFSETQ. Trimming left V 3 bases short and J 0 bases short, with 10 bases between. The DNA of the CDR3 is TGCGCCAGCAGCTCGGACTCGAGCTCTGGAAACACCATATATTTT. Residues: CASSSDSSSGNTIYF.

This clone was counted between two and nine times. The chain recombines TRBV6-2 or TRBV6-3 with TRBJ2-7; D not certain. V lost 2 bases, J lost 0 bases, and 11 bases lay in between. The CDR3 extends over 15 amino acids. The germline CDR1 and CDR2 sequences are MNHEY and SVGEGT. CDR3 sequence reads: CASSYIDKISYEQYF. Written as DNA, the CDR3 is TGTGCCAGCAGTTACATCGACAAGATCTCCTACGAGCAGTACTTC.

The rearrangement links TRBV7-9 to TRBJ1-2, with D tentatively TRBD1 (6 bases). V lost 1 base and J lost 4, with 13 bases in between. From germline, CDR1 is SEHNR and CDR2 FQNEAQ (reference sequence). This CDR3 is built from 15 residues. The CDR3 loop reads CASSLDLTGGYGYTF. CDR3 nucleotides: TGTGCCAGCAGCTTAGACTTGACAGGCGGCTATGGCTACACCTTC.

The CDR3 reads CASSQEEQASTTEAFF. CDR3 sequence (DNA): TGCGCCAGCAGCCAAGAAGAACAGGCCTCGACCACTGAAGCTTTCTTT. The chain recombines TRBV4-3 with TRBJ1-1, with a weak D call TRBD1 (5 bases). V was trimmed by 0 bases and J by 4 bases, leaving 15 bases between them. In germline, CDR1 is LGHNA, CDR2 YSLEER. The CDR3 contains 16 residues.

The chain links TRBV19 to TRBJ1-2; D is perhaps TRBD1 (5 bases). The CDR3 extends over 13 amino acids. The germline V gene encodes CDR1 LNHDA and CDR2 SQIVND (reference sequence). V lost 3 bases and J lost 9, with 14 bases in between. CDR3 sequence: CASSMGPGNSYTF. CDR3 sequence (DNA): TGTGCCAGTAGTATGGGGCCAGGTAACAGCTACACCTTC. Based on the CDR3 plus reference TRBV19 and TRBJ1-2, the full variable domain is DGGITQSPKYLFRKEGQNVTLSCEQNLNHDAMYWYRQDPGQGLRLIYYSQIVNDFQKGDIAEGYSVSREKKESFPLTVTSAQKNPTAFYLCASSMGPGNSYTFGSGTRLTVV.

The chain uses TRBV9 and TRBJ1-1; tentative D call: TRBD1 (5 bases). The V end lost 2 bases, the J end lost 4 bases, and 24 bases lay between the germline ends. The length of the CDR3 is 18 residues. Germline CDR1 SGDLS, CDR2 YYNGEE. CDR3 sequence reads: CASSVSVLRSGITTEAFF. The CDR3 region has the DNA TGTGCCAGCAGCGTCTCCGTTTTACGGTCAGGGATTACCACTGAAGCTTTCTTT.

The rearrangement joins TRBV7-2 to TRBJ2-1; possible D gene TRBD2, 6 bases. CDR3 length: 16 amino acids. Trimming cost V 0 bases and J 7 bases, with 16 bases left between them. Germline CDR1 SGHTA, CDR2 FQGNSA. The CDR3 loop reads CASSLAAGSILNEQFF. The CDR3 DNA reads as TGTGCCAGCAGCTTAGCCGCGGGAAGCATTTTGAATGAGCAGTTCTTC. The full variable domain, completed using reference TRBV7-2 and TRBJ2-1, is GAGVSQSPSNKVTEKGKDVELRCDPISGHTALYWYRQSLGQGLEFLIYFQGNSAPDKSGLPSDRFSAERTGGSVSTLTIQRTQQEDSAVYLCASSLAAGSILNEQFFGPGTRLTVL.

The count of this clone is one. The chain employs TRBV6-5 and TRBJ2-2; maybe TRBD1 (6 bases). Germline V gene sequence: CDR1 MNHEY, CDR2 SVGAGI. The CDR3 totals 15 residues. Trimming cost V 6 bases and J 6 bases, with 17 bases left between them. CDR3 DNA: TGTGCCAGCAGCCAGCCTACAGGGAGTGCCGGGGAGCTGTTTTTT. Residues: CASSQPTGSAGELFF.

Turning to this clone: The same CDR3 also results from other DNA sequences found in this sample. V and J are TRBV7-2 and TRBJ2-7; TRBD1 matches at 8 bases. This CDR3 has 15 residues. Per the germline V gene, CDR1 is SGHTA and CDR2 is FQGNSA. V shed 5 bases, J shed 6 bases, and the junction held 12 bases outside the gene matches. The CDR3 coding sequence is TGTGCCAGCAGCCAAGCGACAGGGGCGGTGGGCGAGCAGTACTTC. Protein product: CASSQATGAVGEQYF.

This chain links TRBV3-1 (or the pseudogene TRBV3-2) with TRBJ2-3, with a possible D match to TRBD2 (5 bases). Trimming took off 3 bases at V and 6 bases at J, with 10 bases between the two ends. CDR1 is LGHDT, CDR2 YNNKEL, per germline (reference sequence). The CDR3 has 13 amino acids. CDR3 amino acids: CASSQARRDTQYF. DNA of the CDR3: TGTGCCAGCAGCCAGGCCAGGAGGGATACGCAGTATTTT.

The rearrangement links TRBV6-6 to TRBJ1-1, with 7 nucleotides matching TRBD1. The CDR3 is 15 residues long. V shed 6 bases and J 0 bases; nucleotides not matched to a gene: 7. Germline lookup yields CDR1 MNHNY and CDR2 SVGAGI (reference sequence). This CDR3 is CASRQTGIMNTEAFF. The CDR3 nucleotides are TGTGCCAGCAGGCAGACAGGGATCATGAACACTGAAGCTTTCTTT.

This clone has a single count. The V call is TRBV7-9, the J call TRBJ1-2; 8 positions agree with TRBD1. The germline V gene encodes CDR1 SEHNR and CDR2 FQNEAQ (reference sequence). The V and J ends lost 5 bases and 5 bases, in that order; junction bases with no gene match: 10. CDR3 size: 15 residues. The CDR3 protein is CASSTGQGVDYGYTF. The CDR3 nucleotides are TGTGCCAGCAGCACAGGACAGGGCGTCGATTATGGCTACACCTTC.

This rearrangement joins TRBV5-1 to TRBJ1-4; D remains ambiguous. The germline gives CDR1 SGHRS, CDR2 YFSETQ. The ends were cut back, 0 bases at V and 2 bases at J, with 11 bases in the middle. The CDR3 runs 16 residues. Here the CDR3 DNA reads TGCGCCAGCAGCTTGGGATTAACAGACACTAATGAAAAACTGTTTTTT. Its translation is CASSLGLTDTNEKLFF.

CDR3 loop: CASSQAASGGGDSTDTQYF. Written as DNA, the CDR3 is TGCGCCAGCAGCCAAGCCGCTAGCGGGGGGGGAGATAGCACAGATACGCAGTATTTT. The V and J genes are TRBV4-3 and TRBJ2-3; 12 bases align to TRBD2. The germline gives CDR1 LGHNA, CDR2 YSLEER. The CDR3 spans 19 residues. V dropped 1 base and J dropped 0; count of bases not matched to a gene: 8.

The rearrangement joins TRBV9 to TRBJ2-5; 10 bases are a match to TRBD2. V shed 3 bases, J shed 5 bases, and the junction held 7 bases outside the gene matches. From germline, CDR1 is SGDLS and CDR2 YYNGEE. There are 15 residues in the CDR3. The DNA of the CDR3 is TGTGCCAGCAGCGCGTCCGGGACTAGCGCCGAGACCCAGTACTTC. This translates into CASSASGTSAETQYF.

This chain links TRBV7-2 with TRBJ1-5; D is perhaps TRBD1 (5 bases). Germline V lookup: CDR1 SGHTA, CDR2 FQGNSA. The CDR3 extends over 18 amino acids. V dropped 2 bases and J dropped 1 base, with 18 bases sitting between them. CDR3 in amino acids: CASSLPSDILWSNQPQHF. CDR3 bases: TGTGCCAGCAGCTTACCTTCGGACATTTTGTGGAGCAATCAGCCCCAGCATTTT.

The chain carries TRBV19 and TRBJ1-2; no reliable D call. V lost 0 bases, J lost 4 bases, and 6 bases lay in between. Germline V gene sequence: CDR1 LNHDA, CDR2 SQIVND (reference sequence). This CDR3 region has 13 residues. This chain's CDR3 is CASSIDKSYGYTF. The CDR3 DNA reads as TGTGCCAGTAGTATAGATAAGAGCTATGGCTACACCTTC.

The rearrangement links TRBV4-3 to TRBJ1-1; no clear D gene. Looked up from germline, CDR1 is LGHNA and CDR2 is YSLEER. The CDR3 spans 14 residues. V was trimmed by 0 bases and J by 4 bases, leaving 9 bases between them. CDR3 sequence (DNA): TGCGCCAGCAGCCAAGAATCGGGGAGCACTGAAGCTTTCTTT. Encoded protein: CASSQESGSTEAFF.

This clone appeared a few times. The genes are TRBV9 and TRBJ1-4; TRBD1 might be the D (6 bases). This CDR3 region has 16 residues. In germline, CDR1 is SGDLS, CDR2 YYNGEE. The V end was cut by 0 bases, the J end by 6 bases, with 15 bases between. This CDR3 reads CASSVDPGARYEKLFF. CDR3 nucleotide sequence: TGTGCCAGCAGCGTAGACCCAGGGGCGCGATATGAAAAACTGTTTTTT. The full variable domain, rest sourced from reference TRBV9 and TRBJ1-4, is DSGVTQTPKHLITATGQRVTLRCSPRSGDLSVYWYQQSLDQGLQFLIQYYNGEERAKGNILERFSAQQFPDLHSELNLSSLELGDSALYFCASSVDPGARYEKLFFGSGTQLSVL.